A single sample is the source of the 5 T cell receptor beta chains below, sequenced in a study of T-cell reconstitution after alpha-beta-depleted transplantation in children. Unique molecular identifiers tagged the TCRbeta library. MiXCR, run by TCRdb on the PCR reads, gives a single entry per CDR3 protein. The repertoire holds about 200,000 distinct CDR3 sequences, with 6.6% as singletons. Specimen: PBMCs, collected before TCRalphabeta/CD19-depleted stem cell transplant. The receptors were sampled from a boy aged 2 to 10 with acute lymphoblastic leukemia, due to receive a stem cell transplant.

Ten or more counts support this clonotype. The chain is built from TRBV27 and TRBJ1-1; TRBD1 is a possible D gene (5 bases). V was pared by 5 bases and J by 5 bases, with 6 bases between. Per germline, CDR1 MNHEY and CDR2 SMNVEV (reference sequence). This CDR3 region has 11 residues. Here the CDR3 DNA reads TGTGCCAGCAGTGAGGGGACTGAAGCTTTCTTT. It codes for CASSEGTEAFF.

The genes are TRBV5-1 and TRBJ2-5, with 8 bases matching TRBD2. Germline V gene lookup returns CDR1 SGHRS and CDR2 YFSETQ. The CDR3 is made up of 14 amino acids. Trimming removed 5 bases from V and 5 bases from J; junction bases left unmatched: 8. CDR3 sequence (DNA): TGCGCCAGCAGAACCACCCCGGGGGGGGAGACCCAGTACTTC. It yields the protein CASRTTPGGETQYF.

This clonotype was counted many times. This chain connects TRBV6-1 to TRBJ2-6; no firm D call. Germline assignment: CDR1 MNHNS and CDR2 SASEGT. Trimming took off 6 bases at V and 0 bases at J, with 12 bases between the two ends. The length of the CDR3 is 16 residues. CDR3 in amino acids: CASSPEWISGANVLTF. CDR3 bases: TGTGCCAGCAGCCCGGAATGGATCTCTGGGGCCAACGTCCTGACTTTC.

In this sample, this clonotype turned up many times. The V call is TRBV29-1, the J call TRBJ1-4; weak D call: TRBD1 (6 bases). The CDR3 is made up of 13 amino acids. Germline-derived CDR1 and CDR2 are SQVTM and ANQGSEA. The CDR3 is CGGNRDPNEKLFF. CDR3 coding DNA: TGCGGAGGGAACAGGGACCCGAATGAAAAACTGTTTTTT.

V and J are TRBV5-7 and TRBJ2-7; D may match TRBD1 or TRBD2 (5 bases each). TRBV5-7 is annotated as an ORF whose role is uncertain. The V end lost 1 base, the J end lost 2 bases, and 10 bases lay between the germline ends. The CDR3 consists of 14 residues. The CDR3 loop is CASSLPGPTYEQYF. The CDR3 DNA follows: TGTGCCAGCAGCTTGCCGGGACCAACCTACGAGCAGTACTTC.